Below, 26 T cell receptor beta chains from the same sample are listed, as sequenced in a study of CD8+CD57+ T cells in acquired aplastic anemia. Using genomic DNA as the template, TCR beta VDJ and CDR3 profiling was carried out. TCRdb re-called the reads with MiXCR, one entry per CDR3 protein. The sample has about 220,000 distinct CDR3 sequences; 40% to 50% are singletons. Sequencing involved patients with CD8+CD57+ cell expansion previously shown by flow cytometry. The specimen sequenced was sorted CD4+, CD8+, or CD8+CD57+ T cells (not recorded which) from PBMCs. These receptor sequences come from a human donor with aplastic anemia.

The chain is built from TRBV2 and TRBJ1-1; D is possibly TRBD1 (6 bases). V lost 9 bases to trimming and J lost 5 bases, with 16 bases between them. The CDR3 contains 13 residues. Germline V gene data show CDR1 as SNHLY and CDR2 as FYNNEI. CDR3 coding DNA: TGTGCCAGGTTAAGTGGGCAGGGGACTGAAGCTTTCTTT. This sequence encodes CARLSGQGTEAFF.

In this sample, this clonotype turned up many times. This rearrangement joins TRBV5-5 to TRBJ1-2; D is perhaps TRBD1 (5 bases). Germline CDR1 is SGHKS and CDR2 is YYEKEE (reference sequence). CDR3 length: 16 residues. V lost 4 bases and J 5 bases, leaving 21 bases between the germline ends. The CDR3 protein is CASSQRKDNSRYGYTF. CDR3 nucleotide sequence: TGTGCCAGCAGCCAGAGGAAGGACAATTCGAGATATGGCTACACCTTC. Variable domain in full (rest from reference TRBV5-5 and TRBJ1-2): DAGVTQSPTHLIKTRGQQVTLRCSPISGHKSVSWYQQVLGQGPQFIFQYYEKEERGRGNFPDRFSARQFPNYSSELNVNALLLGDSALYLCASSQRKDNSRYGYTFGSGTRLTVV.

This clonotype has more than one count but fewer than ten. The V gene is TRBV19, the J gene TRBJ2-1; D gene ambiguous. Germline lookup yields CDR1 LNHDA and CDR2 SQIVND (reference sequence). V was clipped by 3 bases and J by 6 bases, with 6 bases between them. CDR3 length: 12 amino acids. The CDR3 loop is CASSMPSNEQFF. For the CDR3, the DNA is TGTGCCAGTAGTATGCCTAGCAATGAGCAGTTCTTC.

The chain couples TRBV7-3 to TRBJ2-3, with D perhaps matching TRBD1 (6 bases). This CDR3 has 16 residues. The V end was cut by 2 bases, the J end by 2 bases, with 14 bases between. Germline V gene sequence: CDR1 SGHTA, CDR2 FQGTGA. The CDR3 coding sequence is TGTGCCAGCAGCTTAGGTGGGGGACACTTCACAGATACGCAGTATTTT. Translating gives CASSLGGGHFTDTQYF.

The chain has TRBV20-1 and TRBJ2-1; perhaps TRBD1 as D (6 bases). The CDR3 is made up of 14 amino acids. The germline CDR1 and CDR2 sequences are DFQATT and SNEGSKA (reference sequence). The V gene lost 1 base and the J gene lost 8 bases, with 15 bases spanning the gap. This CDR3 is CSARGWGRKDEQFF. Here the CDR3 DNA reads TGCAGTGCTAGAGGTTGGGGGCGGAAGGATGAGCAGTTCTTC.

Concerning this clonotype itself: One base away lies a much larger clone, so this may be a sequencing read error. The J gene is TRBJ2-1, the V gene TRBV4-1; no clear D gene. The CDR3 loop spans 14 amino acids. Germline-derived CDR1 and CDR2 are MGHRA and YSYEKL. In DNA, the CDR3 is TGTGCCAGCAGCCAAGAGGCCTCCTACAATGAGCAGTTCTTC. Encoded protein: CASSQEASYNEQFF.

As for this clonotype: This sequence may be a read error, since a much larger clone differs from it by one base. V and J are TRBV7-8 and TRBJ2-7; 7 nucleotides match TRBD2. Unmatched junction bases numbered 6, after V lost 1 base and J lost 3 bases. Germline V gene lookup returns CDR1 SGHVS and CDR2 FQNEAQ. The CDR3 extends over 15 amino acids. CDR3 bases: TGTGCCAGCAGCTTAGAAGCGGGACTGAGCTACGAGCAGTACTTC. Its translation is CASSLEAGLSYEQYF.

V is TRBV20-1 and J is TRBJ2-7; perhaps TRBD1 as D (6 bases). The CDR3 covers 12 residues. V lost 7 bases and J 9 bases, leaving 19 bases between the germline ends. Germline CDR1 DFQATT, CDR2 SNEGSKA (reference sequence). In nucleotides, the CDR3 is TGCAGTGTTCTTGGGGGCCGCCCGCGGCAGTACGTC. It yields the protein CSVLGGRPRQYV.

There are many counts of this clonotype. J is TRBJ2-3 and V is TRBV12-3 or TRBV12-4; D may be TRBD1 (6 bases). The CDR3 spans 14 residues. Trimming pared 5 bases from V and 4 bases from J, leaving 13 bases between. In DNA form, the CDR3 reads TGTGCCAGCAGTCTGGTGGGGGCCCCAGATACGCAGTATTTT. Encoded protein: CASSLVGAPDTQYF.

This clonotype came up many times. The chain employs TRBV6-5 and TRBJ2-1; TRBD2 matches 10 bases. CDR1 and CDR2 (germline): MNHEY, SVGAGI. CDR3 length equals 14 residues. The J segment lost 6 bases and the V segment lost 5 bases, leaving 4 bases of the junction unmatched. The CDR3 DNA reads TGTGCCAGCAGTGTAAGCGGGAGGGCCAATGAGCAGTTCTTC. It specifies CASSVSGRANEQFF.

This clonotype was seen only a few times. The chain links TRBV6-5 to TRBJ2-7; D unresolved. This CDR3 spans 15 amino acids. V was pared by 0 bases and J by 4 bases, with 13 bases between. From germline, CDR1 is MNHEY and CDR2 SVGAGI. The CDR3 bases are TGTGCCAGCAGTTACTCGACCGGGCCCGGATACGAGCAGTACTTC. Its protein is CASSYSTGPGYEQYF.

Details on this clonotype: A junction boundary mismatches the germline segment, possibly from a read error. V is TRBV7-8 and J is TRBJ1-5; 8 positions agree with TRBD1. CDR1 is SGHVS and CDR2 is FQNEAQ in the germline V gene. The CDR3 is 14 residues long. The CDR3 DNA sequence: TGTGCCAGCGTGTACAGGGGGAGCAACCAGCCCCAGCATTTT. As protein: CASVYRGSNQPQHF.

The chain recombines TRBV27 with TRBJ1-2, with 7 bases lining up with TRBD1. Losses at the gene ends were 5 bases for V and 6 bases for J; bases not matched to a gene: 9. CDR1 is MNHEY and CDR2 is SMNVEV in the germline V gene (reference sequence). This CDR3 is built from 14 residues. CDR3 sequence (DNA): TGTGCCAGCAGTCCCCATGAGGGGGCGGATGGCTACACCTTC. As protein: CASSPHEGADGYTF.

CDR3 nucleotide sequence: TGTGCCAGCAGCGTCGGTTTTCCTCCTGGTAGCTACGAGCAGTACGTC. Translation gives CASSVGFPPGSYEQYV. This chain links TRBV7-3 with TRBJ2-7; D is ambiguous. The germline V and J ends were trimmed by 5 bases and 3 bases, with 20 bases remaining between them. The CDR3 has 16 amino acids. Germline V gene data show CDR1 as SGHTA and CDR2 as FQGTGA.

This clonotype was picked up many times. This sequence joins TRBV10-3 and TRBJ1-6, with a tentative D call TRBD1 (6 bases). Germline-derived CDR1 and CDR2 are ENHRY and SYGVKD. Trimming took 0 bases from V and 6 from J, leaving 12 bases between them. This CDR3 has 16 amino acids. The CDR3 coding sequence is TGTGCCATCAGTGAGTCGCGACAGGCTCCTAATTCACCCCTCCACTTT. Encoded protein: CAISESRQAPNSPLHF.

This clonotype has ten or more counts. The chain carries TRBV6-1 and TRBJ1-2; 11 nucleotides line up with TRBD1. Per the germline V gene, CDR1 is MNHNS and CDR2 is SASEGT. This CDR3 is built from 15 residues. With V trimmed by 1 base and J by 2 bases, 0 bases remained unmatched. The CDR3 region has the DNA TGTGCCAGCAGTGAAGGGACAGGGGGCAACTATGGCTACACCTTC. It specifies CASSEGTGGNYGYTF.

The chain carries TRBV6-4 and TRBJ1-6; a possible D gene is TRBD1 (6 bases). This CDR3 contains 14 residues. Germline V gene lookup returns CDR1 MRHNA and CDR2 SNTAGT. V lost 6 bases, J lost 10 bases, and 16 bases lay in between. Here the CDR3 DNA reads TGTGCCAGCAGAGCCGGGACATTGGGGTCACCCCTCCACTTT. Translated: CASRAGTLGSPLHF.

The chain has TRBV29-1 and TRBJ2-1; TRBD2 agrees at 7 bases. This CDR3 has 16 residues. Germline CDR1 SQVTM, CDR2 ANQGSEA. With 0 bases clipped from V and 7 bases from J, the junction kept 12 bases outside the gene matches. The chain's CDR3 is CSVEDARRRGSNEQFF. The CDR3 DNA follows: TGCAGCGTTGAAGACGCGAGACGGCGCGGGAGTAATGAGCAGTTCTTC.

Worth noting for this clonotype: Being one base from a much bigger clone, this may be a read error. The chain couples TRBV9 to TRBJ2-7; D is ambiguous. The CDR3 consists of 12 residues. Germline loops: CDR1 SGDLS, CDR2 YYNGEE. The CDR3 DNA is TGTGCCAGCAGCGAAGTCCCTTACGAGCAGCACTTC. It codes for CASSEVPYEQHF.

This clonotype was observed at least ten times. The chain links TRBV19 to TRBJ1-1; 7 nucleotides align to TRBD1. Looked up from germline, CDR1 is LNHDA and CDR2 is SQIVND (reference sequence). V gave up 4 bases and J gave up 3 bases; unmatched junction bases: 2. The CDR3 contains 13 residues. CDR3 residues: CASSRGTDTEAFF. The DNA for the CDR3 is TGTGCCAGTAGTAGAGGGACAGACACTGAAGCTTTCTTT. Using reference TRBV19 and TRBJ1-1 for the parts outside the CDR3, the full variable domain is DGGITQSPKYLFRKEGQNVTLSCEQNLNHDAMYWYRQDPGQGLRLIYYSQIVNDFQKGDIAEGYSVSREKKESFPLTVTSAQKNPTAFYLCASSRGTDTEAFFGQGTRLTVV.

Concerning this clonotype: Since a much larger clone is just one base distant, this may be a read error. The chain is built from TRBV4-3 and TRBJ1-1, with D unresolved. The CDR3 has 14 residues. CDR1 is LGHNA and CDR2 is YSLEER in the germline V gene. The CDR3: CASSPPSRNTEASF. CDR3 coding DNA: TGCGCCAGCAGCCCCCCAAGTAGGAACACTGAAGCTTCCTTT.

This rearrangement joins TRBV11-2 to TRBJ1-1; D unresolved. This CDR3 has 14 residues. CDR1 SGHAT and CDR2 FQNNGV come from the germline V gene. Trimming took 3 bases from V and 0 from J, leaving 8 bases between them. The CDR3 is CASSFSYMNTEAFF. DNA for the CDR3: TGTGCCAGCAGCTTTTCCTACATGAACACTGAAGCTTTCTTT.

This clonotype has a handful of counts. CDR3 sequence: CAISESAGGYGYTF. The CDR3, as DNA: TGTGCCATCAGTGAGTCAGCCGGAGGCTATGGCTACACCTTC. The chain couples TRBV10-3 to TRBJ1-2; D not certain. The V gene's germline CDR1 is ENHRY and CDR2 SYGVKD. This CDR3 is 14 amino acids long. The V gene lost 0 bases and the J gene lost 4 bases, with 9 bases spanning the gap.

The chain carries TRBV10-2 and TRBJ1-1; perhaps TRBD1 as D (6 bases). Trimming took off 7 bases at V and 3 bases at J, with 12 bases between the two ends. Germline-derived CDR1 and CDR2 are WSHSY and SAAADI. This CDR3 is built from 13 residues. For the CDR3, the DNA is TGCGCCAGCAATAGCAGGGGAGACACTGAAGCTTTCTTT. Protein: CASNSRGDTEAFF.

The chain couples TRBV7-3 to TRBJ2-5; 10 nucleotides match TRBD2. The germline gives CDR1 SGHTA, CDR2 FQGTGA. V shed 5 bases, J shed 1 base, and the junction held 7 bases outside the gene matches. The CDR3 is 16 amino acids. The CDR3 DNA follows: TGTGCCAGCAGCCTGTGGACTAGCGGAGGCCAAGAGACCCAGTACTTC. Translated, it gives CASSLWTSGGQETQYF.

As regards this clonotype: A read error is possible here, since a much larger clone lies one base away. V gene TRBV6-6 combines with J gene TRBJ2-5, with D perhaps being TRBD1 or TRBD2 (5 bases each). The CDR3 loop spans 16 amino acids. Germline V CDR1 and CDR2: MNHNY, SVGAGI (reference sequence). This chain's CDR3 is CASTGSVGSGQETQCF. In DNA, the CDR3 is TGTGCCAGCACAGGGTCTGTCGGATCGGGGCAAGAGACCCAGTGCTTC.